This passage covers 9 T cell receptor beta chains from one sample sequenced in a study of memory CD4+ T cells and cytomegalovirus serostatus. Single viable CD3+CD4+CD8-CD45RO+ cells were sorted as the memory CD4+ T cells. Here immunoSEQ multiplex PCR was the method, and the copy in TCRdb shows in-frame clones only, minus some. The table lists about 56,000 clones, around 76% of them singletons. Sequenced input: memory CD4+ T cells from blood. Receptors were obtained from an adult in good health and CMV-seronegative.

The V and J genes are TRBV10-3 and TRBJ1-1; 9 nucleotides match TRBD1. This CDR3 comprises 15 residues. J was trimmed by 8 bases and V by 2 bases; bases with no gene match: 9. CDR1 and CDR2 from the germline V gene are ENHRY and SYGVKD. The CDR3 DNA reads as TGTGCCATCAGTGAGCCAAAACAGGGGGCTCCCGAAGCTTTCTTT. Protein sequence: CAISEPKQGAPEAFF.

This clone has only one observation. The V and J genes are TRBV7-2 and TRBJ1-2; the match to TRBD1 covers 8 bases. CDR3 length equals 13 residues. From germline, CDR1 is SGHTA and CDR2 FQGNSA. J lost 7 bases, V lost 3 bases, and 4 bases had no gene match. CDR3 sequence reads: CASSFWTGSGYTF. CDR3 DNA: TGTGCCAGCAGCTTCTGGACAGGGTCTGGCTACACCTTC.

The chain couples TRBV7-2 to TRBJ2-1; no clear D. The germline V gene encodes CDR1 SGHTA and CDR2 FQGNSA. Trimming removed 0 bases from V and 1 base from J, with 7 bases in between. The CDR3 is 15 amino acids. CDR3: CASSLASRSYNEQFF. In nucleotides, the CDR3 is TGTGCCAGCAGCTTAGCCTCCAGGTCCTACAATGAGCAGTTCTTC.

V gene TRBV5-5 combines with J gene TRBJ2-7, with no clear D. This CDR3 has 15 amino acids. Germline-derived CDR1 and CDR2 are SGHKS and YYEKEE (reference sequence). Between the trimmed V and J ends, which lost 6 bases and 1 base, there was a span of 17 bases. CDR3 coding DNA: TGTGCCAGCAAACCGACCGCCGTTCGGTCCTACGAGCAGTACTTC. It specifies CASKPTAVRSYEQYF.

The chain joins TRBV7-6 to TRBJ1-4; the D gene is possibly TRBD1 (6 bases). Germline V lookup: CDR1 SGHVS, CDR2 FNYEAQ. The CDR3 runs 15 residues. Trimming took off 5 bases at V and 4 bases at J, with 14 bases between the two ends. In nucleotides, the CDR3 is TGTGCCAGCAGCCCGAGGGGGTACCTTAATGAAAAACTGTTTTTT. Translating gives CASSPRGYLNEKLFF.

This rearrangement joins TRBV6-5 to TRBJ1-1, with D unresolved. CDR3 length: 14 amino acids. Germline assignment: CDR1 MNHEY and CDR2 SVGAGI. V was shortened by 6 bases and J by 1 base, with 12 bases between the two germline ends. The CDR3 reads CASRHLPGNTEAFF. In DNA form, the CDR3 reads TGTGCCAGCAGACACCTTCCAGGGAACACTGAAGCTTTCTTT.

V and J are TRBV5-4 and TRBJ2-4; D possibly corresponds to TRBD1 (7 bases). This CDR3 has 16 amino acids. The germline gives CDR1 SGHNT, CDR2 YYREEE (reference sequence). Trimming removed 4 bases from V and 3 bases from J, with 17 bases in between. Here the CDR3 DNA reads TGTGCCAGCAGCATACCAGGGGGGTCTGGCAAAAACATTCAGTACTTC. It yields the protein CASSIPGGSGKNIQYF.

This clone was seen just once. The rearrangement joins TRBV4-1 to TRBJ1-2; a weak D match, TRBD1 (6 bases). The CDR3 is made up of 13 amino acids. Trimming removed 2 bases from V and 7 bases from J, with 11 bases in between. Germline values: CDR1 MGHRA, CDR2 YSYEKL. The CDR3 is CASSQSGAGGYTF. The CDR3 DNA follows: TGCGCCAGCAGCCAATCGGGGGCGGGTGGCTACACCTTC.

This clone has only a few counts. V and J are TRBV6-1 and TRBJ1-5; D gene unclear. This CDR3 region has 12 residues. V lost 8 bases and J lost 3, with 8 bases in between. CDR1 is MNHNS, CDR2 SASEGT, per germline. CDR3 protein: CASSWFNQPQHF. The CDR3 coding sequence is TGTGCCAGCTCATGGTTCAATCAGCCCCAGCATTTT.